The present T cell receptor (beta chain) was sequenced within a study of blood T cell repertoires in COVID-19. CDR1 is GTSNPN and CDR2 is SVGIG in the germline V gene (reference sequence). V was shortened by 3 bases and J by 0 bases, with 15 bases between the two germline ends. This CDR3 has 16 amino acids. Methods used by the authors: Amplified reference gene primers provided the basis for estimating nucleated cell counts. Profiled with immunoSEQ multiplex PCR; TCRdb holds only in-frame clones, not every one. V, J and clone size were drawn from that table, and D and trimming were deduced from the DNA. This sample carries approximately 120,000 clones, approximately 83% of them seen once, and the ten largest clones take roughly 10%.

The clonotype originates from a man aged 55 to 69 with acute or convalescent COVID-19. The sequencing input was peripheral blood. The gene calls are TRBV30 and TRBJ1-3; D call uncertain. The CDR3 sequence is CAWSRSGPSSGNTIYF. The CDR3 region has the DNA TGTGCCTGGAGCCGGTCAGGTCCGAGCTCTGGAAACACCATATATTTT.